This is a list of T cell receptor beta chains from one sample in a study of blood T cell repertoires in COVID-19. Data came from immunoSEQ multiplex PCR; TCRdb stores just in-frame clones and leaves some out. The sample shows a few hundred thousand clones, 84% of them seen only once. The sample taken for sequencing was PBMCs or T cells enriched from blood (not recorded which). The source is a man aged 45-65 years who had recovered from COVID-19. CDR3s include the opening cysteine and the closing phenylalanine or tryptophan. A D gene is named only where the DNA matches it firmly. A clone size is listed for some rows: how often the clone was seen (once, few, many), or a class if it is expanded.

>TRBJ1-2|.|TRBV20-1|.
CSASMAENGYTF
TGCAGTGCTAGTATGGCGGAAAATGGCTACACCTTC
>TRBJ1-5|.|TRBV10-3|.
CAISESNRNQPQHF
TGTGCCATCAGTGAGTCGAACAGAAATCAGCCCCAGCATTTT
>TRBJ1-6|.|TRBV27|few
CASNPGGGRNSPLHF
TGTGCCAGCAATCCTGGCGGGGGGCGGAATTCACCCCTCCACTTT
>TRBJ1-4|.|TRBV5-4|.
CASSLVPSEKLFF
TGTGCCAGCAGCTTGGTTCCTTCCGAAAAACTGTTTTTT
>TRBJ2-6|.|TRBV5-1|.
CASSLVGTPSDWANVLTF
TGCGCCAGCAGCTTGGTGGGGACACCCTCCGACTGGGCCAACGTCCTGACTTTC
>TRBJ2-7|TRBD1|TRBV9|.
CASSVAGTGVREQYF
TGTGCCAGCAGCGTAGCCGGGACAGGGGTTCGCGAGCAGTACTTC
>TRBJ2-1|.|TRBV6-5|.
CASGIRDSYNEQFF
TGTGCCAGCGGTATACGGGATTCCTACAATGAGCAGTTCTTC
>TRBJ1-6|TRBD1|TRBV7-8|.
CASSLRDSGNSPLHF
TGTGCCAGCAGCTTAAGGGACAGCGGTAATTCACCCCTCCACTTT
>TRBJ2-7|TRBD1|TRBV29-1|.
CSVAPGQGVLTYEQYF
TGCAGCGTCGCACCCGGACAGGGGGTGCTCACCTACGAGCAGTACTTC
>TRBJ1-5|TRBD1|TRBV4-1|.
CASSMAGGLKGPQHF
TGCGCCAGCAGCATGGCAGGGGGCCTCAAGGGGCCCCAGCATTTT
>TRBJ1-3|.|TRBV4-3|.
CASSPFGSPGNTIYF
TGCGCCAGCAGCCCCTTCGGTAGCCCCGGAAACACCATATATTTT
>TRBJ1-1|.|TRBV19|.
CASSPTPGRGWSTEAFF
TGTGCCAGTAGTCCGACCCCTGGCAGGGGATGGTCCACTGAAGCTTTCTTT
>TRBJ2-1|.|TRBV6-5|.
CASSNRVEQFF
TGTGCCAGCAGTAACAGGGTTGAGCAGTTCTTC
>TRBJ1-5|TRBD1|TRBV18|.
CASSMTGVSNQPQHF
TGTGCCAGCTCAATGACAGGGGTTAGCAATCAGCCCCAGCATTTT
>TRBJ2-1|TRBD1|TRBV5-1|.
CASSSGQGARNEQFF
TGCGCCAGCAGCTCGGGACAGGGGGCGCGGAATGAGCAGTTCTTC
>TRBJ2-7|TRBD2|TRBV7-2|.
CASSLEARTSGGAKNF
TGTGCCAGCAGCTTAGAGGCCAGGACTAGCGGGGGGGCCAAGAACTTC